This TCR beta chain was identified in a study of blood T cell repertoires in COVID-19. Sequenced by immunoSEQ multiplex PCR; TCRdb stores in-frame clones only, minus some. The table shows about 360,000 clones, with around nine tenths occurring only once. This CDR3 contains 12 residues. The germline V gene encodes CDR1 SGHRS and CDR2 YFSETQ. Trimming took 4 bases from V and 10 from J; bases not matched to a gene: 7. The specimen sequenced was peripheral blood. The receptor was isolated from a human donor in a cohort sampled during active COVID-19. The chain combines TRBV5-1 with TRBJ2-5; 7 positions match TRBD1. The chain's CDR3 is CASSPDQGVQYF. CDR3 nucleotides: TGCGCCAGCAGCCCGGACCAGGGGGTCCAGTACTTC.